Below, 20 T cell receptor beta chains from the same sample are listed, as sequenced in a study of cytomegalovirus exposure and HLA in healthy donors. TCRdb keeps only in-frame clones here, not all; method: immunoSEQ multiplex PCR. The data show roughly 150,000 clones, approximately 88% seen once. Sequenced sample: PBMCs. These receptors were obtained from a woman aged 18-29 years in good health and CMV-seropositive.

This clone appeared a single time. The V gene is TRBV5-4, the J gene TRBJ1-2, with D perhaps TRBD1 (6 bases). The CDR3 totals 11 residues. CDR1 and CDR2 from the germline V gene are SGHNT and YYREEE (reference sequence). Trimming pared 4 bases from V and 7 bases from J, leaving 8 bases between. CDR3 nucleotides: TGTGCCAGCAGCCAAGGGGGTGGCTACACCTTC. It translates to CASSQGGGYTF.

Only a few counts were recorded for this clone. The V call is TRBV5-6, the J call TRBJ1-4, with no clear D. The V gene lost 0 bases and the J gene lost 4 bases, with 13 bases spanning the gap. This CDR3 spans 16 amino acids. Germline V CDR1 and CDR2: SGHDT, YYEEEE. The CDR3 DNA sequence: TGTGCCAGCAGCTTGGGTTTGGGGAGCCTTAATGAAAAACTGTTTTTT. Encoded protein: CASSLGLGSLNEKLFF.

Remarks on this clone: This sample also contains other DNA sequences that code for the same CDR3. In DNA form, the CDR3 reads TGCGCCAGCAGCCTTGGGACAGGGTTAGATACGCAGTATTTT. It translates to CASSLGTGLDTQYF. V is TRBV5-1 and J is TRBJ2-3; TRBD1 agrees at 9 bases. This CDR3 is 14 amino acids long. Germline V gives CDR1 SGHRS, CDR2 YFSETQ. The V gene end was trimmed by 4 bases and the J gene end by 5 bases; junction bases not matched to a gene: 5.

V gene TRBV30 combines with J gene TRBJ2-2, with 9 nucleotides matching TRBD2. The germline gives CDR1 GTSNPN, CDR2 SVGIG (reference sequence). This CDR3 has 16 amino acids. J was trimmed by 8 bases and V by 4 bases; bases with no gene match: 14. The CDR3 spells CAWTPYSGSSGGELFF. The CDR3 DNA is TGTGCCTGGACCCCTTATAGCGGGAGTTCGGGAGGGGAGCTGTTTTTT.

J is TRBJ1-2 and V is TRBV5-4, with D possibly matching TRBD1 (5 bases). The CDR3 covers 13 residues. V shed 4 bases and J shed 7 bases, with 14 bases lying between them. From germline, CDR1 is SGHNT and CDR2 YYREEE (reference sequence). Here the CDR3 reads CASSGGGSGGYTF. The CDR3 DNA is TGTGCCAGCAGCGGTGGGGGGAGTGGTGGCTACACCTTC. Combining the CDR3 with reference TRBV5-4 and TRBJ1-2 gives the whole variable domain ETGVTQSPTHLIKTRGQQVTLRCSSQSGHNTVSWYQQALGQGPQFIFQYYREEENGRGNFPPRFSGLQFPNYSSELNVNALELDDSALYLCASSGGGSGGYTFGSGTRLTVV.

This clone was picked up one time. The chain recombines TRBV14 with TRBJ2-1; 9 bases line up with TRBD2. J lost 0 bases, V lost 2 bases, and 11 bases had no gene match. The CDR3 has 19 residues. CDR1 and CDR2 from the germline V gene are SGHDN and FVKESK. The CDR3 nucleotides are TGTGCCAGCAGCCAAAAGGGGGCTAGCGGGGCCAGCTCCTACAATGAGCAGTTCTTC. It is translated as CASSQKGASGASSYNEQFF.

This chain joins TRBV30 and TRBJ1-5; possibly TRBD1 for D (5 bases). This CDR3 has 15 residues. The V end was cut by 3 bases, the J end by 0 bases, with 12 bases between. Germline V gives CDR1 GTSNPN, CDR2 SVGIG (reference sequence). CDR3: CAWRRRGDSNQPQHF. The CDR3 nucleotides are TGTGCCTGGAGGAGAAGGGGCGATAGCAATCAGCCCCAGCATTTT.

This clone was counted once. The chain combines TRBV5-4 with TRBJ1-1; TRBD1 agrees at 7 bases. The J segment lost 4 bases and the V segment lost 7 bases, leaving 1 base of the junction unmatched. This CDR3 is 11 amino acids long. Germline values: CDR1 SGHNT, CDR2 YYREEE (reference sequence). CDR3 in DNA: TGTGCCAGCCAGGGGGGCACTGAAGCTTTCTTT. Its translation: CASQGGTEAFF.

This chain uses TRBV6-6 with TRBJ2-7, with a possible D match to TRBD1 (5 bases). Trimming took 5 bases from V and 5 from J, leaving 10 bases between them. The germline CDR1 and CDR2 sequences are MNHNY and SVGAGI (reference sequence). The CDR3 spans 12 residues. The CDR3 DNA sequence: TGTGCCAGCAGTAGGGGATTGGACGAGCAGTACTTC. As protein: CASSRGLDEQYF.

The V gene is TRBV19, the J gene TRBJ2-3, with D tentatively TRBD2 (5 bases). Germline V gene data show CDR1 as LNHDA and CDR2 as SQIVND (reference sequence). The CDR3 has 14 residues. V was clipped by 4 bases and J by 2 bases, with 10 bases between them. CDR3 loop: CASSKLAPTDTQYF. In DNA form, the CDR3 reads TGTGCCAGTAGTAAATTAGCGCCCACAGATACGCAGTATTTT.

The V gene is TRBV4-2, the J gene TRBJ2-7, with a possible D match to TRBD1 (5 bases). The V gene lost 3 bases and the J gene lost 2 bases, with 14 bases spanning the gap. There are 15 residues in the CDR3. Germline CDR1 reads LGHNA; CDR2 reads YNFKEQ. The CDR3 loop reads CASSQSLQVAYEQYF. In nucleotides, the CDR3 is TGTGCCAGCAGCCAGTCTCTACAGGTAGCCTACGAGCAGTACTTC.

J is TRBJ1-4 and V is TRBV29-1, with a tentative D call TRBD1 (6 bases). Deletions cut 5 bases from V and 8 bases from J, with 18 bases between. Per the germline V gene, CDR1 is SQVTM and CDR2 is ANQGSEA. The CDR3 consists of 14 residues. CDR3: CSVRGVGGEEKLFF. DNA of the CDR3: TGCAGCGTTAGGGGCGTAGGGGGGGAAGAAAAACTGTTTTTT.

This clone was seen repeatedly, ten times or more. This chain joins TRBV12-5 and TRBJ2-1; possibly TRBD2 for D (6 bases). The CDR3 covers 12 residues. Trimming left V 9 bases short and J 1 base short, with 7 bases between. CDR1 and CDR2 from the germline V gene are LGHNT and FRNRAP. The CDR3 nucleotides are TGTGCTAGCGGGGGTTCCTACAATGAGCAGTTCTTC. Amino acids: CASGGSYNEQFF.

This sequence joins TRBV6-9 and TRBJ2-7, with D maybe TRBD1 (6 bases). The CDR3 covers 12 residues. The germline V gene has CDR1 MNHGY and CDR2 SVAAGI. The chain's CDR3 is CRIGQNNYEQYF. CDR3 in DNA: TGTCGCATAGGACAGAATAACTACGAGCAGTACTTC.

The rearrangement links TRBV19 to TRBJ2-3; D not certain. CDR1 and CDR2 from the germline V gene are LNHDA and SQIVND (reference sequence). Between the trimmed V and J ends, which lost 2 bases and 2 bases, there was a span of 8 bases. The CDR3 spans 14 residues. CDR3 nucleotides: TGTGCCAGTAGTATATCCCAAAACACAGATACGCAGTATTTT. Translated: CASSISQNTDTQYF.

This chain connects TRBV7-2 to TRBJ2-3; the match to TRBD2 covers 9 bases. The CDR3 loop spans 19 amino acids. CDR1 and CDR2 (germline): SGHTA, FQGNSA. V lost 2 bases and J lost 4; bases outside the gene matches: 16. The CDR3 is CASSLPDGSVAGVADTQYF. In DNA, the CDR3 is TGTGCCAGCAGCTTACCCGACGGATCCGTAGCGGGAGTTGCAGATACGCAGTATTTT.

The CDR3 loop reads CAFRGLTDTQYF. DNA for the CDR3: TGTGCCTTCAGGGGGCTCACAGATACGCAGTATTTT. The V gene is TRBV30, the J gene TRBJ2-3; 8 bases are shared with TRBD1. Unmatched junction bases numbered 2, after V lost 7 bases and J lost 2 bases. The CDR3 spans 12 residues. The germline V gene has CDR1 GTSNPN and CDR2 SVGIG (reference sequence).

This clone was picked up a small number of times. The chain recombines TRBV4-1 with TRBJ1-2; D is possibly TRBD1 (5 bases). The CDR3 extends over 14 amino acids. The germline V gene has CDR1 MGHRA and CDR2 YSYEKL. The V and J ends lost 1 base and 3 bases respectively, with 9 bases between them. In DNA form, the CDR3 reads TGCGCCAGCAGCCAAGTGGAACAGGACTATGGCTACACCTTC. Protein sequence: CASSQVEQDYGYTF.

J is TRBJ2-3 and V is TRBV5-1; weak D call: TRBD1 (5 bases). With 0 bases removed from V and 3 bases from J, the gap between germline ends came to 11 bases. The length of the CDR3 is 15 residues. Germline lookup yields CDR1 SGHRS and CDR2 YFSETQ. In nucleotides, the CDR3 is TGCGCCAGCAGCTTGGCTATGGGGCTAACAGATACGCAGTATTTT. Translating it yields CASSLAMGLTDTQYF.

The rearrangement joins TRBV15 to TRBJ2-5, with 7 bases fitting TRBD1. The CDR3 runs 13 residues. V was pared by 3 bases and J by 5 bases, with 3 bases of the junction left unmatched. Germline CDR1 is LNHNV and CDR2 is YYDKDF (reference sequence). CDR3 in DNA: TGTGCCACCAGCAGGGACAGGTCGGAGACCCAGTACTTC. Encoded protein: CATSRDRSETQYF.